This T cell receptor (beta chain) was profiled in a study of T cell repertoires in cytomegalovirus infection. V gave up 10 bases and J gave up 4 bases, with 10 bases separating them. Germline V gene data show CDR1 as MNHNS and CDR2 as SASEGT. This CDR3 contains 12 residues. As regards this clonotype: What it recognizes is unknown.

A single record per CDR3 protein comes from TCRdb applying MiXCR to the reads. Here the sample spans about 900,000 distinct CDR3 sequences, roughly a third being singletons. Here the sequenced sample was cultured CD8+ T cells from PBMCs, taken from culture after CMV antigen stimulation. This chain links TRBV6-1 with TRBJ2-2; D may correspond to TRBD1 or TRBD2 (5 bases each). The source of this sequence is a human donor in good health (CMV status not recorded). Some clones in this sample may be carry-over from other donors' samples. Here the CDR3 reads CAIMRGTGELFF. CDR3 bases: TGTGCCATTATGAGGGGCACCGGGGAGCTGTTTTTT.